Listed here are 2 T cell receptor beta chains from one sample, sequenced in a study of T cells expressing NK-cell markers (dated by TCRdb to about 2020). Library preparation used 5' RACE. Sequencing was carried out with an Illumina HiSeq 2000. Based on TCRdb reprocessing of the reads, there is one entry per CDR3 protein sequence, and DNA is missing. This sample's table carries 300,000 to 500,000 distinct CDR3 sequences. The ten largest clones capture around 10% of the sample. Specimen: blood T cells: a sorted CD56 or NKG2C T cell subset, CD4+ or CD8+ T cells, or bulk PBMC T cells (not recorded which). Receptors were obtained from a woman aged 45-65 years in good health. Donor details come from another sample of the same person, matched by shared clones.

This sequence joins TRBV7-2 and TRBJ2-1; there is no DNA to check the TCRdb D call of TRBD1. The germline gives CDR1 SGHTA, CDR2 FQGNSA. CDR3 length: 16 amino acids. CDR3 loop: CASSPRGLTIYNEQFF.

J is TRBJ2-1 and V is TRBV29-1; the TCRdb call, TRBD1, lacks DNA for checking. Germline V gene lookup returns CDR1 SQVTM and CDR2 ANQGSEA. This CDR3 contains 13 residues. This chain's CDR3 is CSVGNPVYNEQFF.